This T cell receptor beta chain was profiled in a study of CD8+ T cells in alopecia areata. Findings of the study overall: The study found TCR sharing across patients less clear than in mice, possibly for HLA reasons. Higher clonality and more expanded CD8+ clones appeared in lesional than normal scalp.

CDR1 is MGHRA, CDR2 YSYEKL, per germline. V lost 0 bases, J lost 6 bases, and 18 bases lay in between. There are 17 residues in the CDR3. In each case, RNA was isolated and then reverse transcribed into cDNA as the sequencing template. Sequencing used immunoSEQ multiplex PCR; TCRdb keeps in-frame clones, though not all of them. The table records hundreds of thousands of clones, around two thirds of them present only once. As for this clone: Its specificity is unknown.

Peripheral blood, together with lesional scalp punch biopsies, was collected from alopecia areata patients. The researchers isolated CD4+ and CD8+ T cells from PBMCs by sorting. The sequence was obtained from a human donor with alopecia areata. The sequencing used CD4+ T cells sorted from blood, collected at week 0. The chain carries TRBV4-1 and TRBJ1-3; D is ambiguous. The DNA of the CDR3 is TGCGCCAGCAGCCAAGATCCCCCCTCGGGGAGGGAAAACACCATATATTTT. Encoded protein: CASSQDPPSGRENTIYF.